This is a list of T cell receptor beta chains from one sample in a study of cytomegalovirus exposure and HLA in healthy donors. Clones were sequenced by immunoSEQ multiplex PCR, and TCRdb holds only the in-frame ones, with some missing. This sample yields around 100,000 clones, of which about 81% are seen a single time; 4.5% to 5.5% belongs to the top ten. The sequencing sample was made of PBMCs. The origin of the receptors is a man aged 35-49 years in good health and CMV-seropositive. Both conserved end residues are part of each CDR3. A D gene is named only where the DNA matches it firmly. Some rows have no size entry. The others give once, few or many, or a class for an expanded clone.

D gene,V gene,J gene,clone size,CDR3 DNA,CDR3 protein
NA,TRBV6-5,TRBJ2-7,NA,TGTGCCAGCAGTGTTACAGGGAGGGCCTACGAGCAGTACTTC,CASSVTGRAYEQYF
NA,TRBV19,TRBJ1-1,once,TGTGCCAGTAGTATAGGACCGGACTTACCGGCTTTCTTT,CASSIGPDLPAFF
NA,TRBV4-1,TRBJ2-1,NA,TGCGCCAGCAGCCAACTGGGAGGCTTCGGTTCCTACAATGAGCAGTTCTTC,CASSQLGGFGSYNEQFF
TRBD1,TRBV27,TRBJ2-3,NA,TGTGCCAGCAGTCCAACCGGGACAGGGAGGACAGATACGCAGTATTTT,CASSPTGTGRTDTQYF
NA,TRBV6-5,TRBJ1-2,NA,TGTGCCAGCAGTCAAACAGGGAGGGCTAACTATGGCTACACCTTC,CASSQTGRANYGYTF
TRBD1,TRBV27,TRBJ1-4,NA,TGTGCCAGCAGTTTATCGGGAGACAGGGAGGAAAAACTGTTTTTT,CASSLSGDREEKLFF
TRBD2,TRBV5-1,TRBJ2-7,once,TGCGCCAGCAGCTCGACTAGCGGGGGAACCTACGAGCAGTACTTC,CASSSTSGGTYEQYF
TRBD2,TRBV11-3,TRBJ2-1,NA,TGTGCCAGCAGCCCAGGACTAGCGGGAGGTGGGGGGAGCAATGAGCAGTTCTTC,CASSPGLAGGGGSNEQFF
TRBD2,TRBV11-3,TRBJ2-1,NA,TGTGCCAGCAGCTCCCTGGGCCAGCGGGAGGGGGGTGAGCAGTTCTTC,CASSSLGQREGGEQFF
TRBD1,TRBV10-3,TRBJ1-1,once,TGTGCCATCAGTCCGGGGGGGACAGCGAACACTGAAGCTTTCTTT,CAISPGGTANTEAFF
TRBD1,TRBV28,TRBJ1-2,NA,TGTGCCAGCAGTTTCGAGACAGGGATGTATGGCTACACCTTC,CASSFETGMYGYTF
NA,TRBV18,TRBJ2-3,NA,TGTGCCAGCTCAGAGAGGGATACGCAGTATTTT,CASSERDTQYF
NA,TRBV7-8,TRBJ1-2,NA,TGTGCCAGCAGCCCACGAGGGGGAGATTACTATGGCTACACCTTC,CASSPRGGDYYGYTF
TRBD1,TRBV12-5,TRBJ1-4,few,TGTGCTAGTGGTTTGGCCACAACTCGGGACAGGGCGGGGGAAAAACTGTTTTTT,CASGLATTRDRAGEKLFF